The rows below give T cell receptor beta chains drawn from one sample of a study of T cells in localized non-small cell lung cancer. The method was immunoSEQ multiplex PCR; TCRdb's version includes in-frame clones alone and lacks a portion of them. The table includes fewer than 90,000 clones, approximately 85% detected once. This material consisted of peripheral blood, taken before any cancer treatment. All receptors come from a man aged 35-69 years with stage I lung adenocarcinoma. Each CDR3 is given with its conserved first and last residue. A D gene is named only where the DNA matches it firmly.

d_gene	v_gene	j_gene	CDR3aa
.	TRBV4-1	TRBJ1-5	CASSLQPSGQPQHF
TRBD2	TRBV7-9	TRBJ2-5	CASSFGLAGAYQETQYF
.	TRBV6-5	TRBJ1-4	CASSHPDSQEKLFF
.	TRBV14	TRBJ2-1	CASSQGTSYNEQFF
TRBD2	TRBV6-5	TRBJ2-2	CASSYGLAGAGELFF
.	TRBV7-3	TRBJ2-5	CASSQGHQETQYF
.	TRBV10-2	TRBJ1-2	CASSESRGTPTYGYTF
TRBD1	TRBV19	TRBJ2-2	CASSIVLYRGLFF
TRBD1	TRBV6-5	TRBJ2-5	CASSYSDRGLETQYF
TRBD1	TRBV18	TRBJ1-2	CASSPETGVGYTF
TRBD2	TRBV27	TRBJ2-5	CASSASGNDQETQYF
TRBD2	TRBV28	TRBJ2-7	CASSLLAGTSYEQYF
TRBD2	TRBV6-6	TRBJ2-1	CASSYSNAGTSEEQFF
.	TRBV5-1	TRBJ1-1	CASSRSIERNTEAFF
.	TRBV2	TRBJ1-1	CASRGYEGDEAFF
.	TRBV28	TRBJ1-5	CASTGGGSGNQPQHF
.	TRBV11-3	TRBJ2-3	CASSLGPRDTQYF
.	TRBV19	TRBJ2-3	CASSPVDYTDTQYF
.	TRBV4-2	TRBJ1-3	CASSQDRPGTGNTIYF
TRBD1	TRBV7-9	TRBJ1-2	CASSLAGFDRGHYTF
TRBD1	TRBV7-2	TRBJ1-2	CASSLSFLDRRGYTF
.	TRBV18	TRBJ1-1	CASSPPAGTLEAFF
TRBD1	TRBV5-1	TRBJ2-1	CASSGGQGRITDNEQFF
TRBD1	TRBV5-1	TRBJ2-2	CASSLNGQGGELFF
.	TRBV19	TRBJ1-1	CASSISGETEAFF
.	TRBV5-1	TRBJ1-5	CASADRPGLNQPQHF
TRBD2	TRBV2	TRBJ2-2	CASIITPTSFGELFF
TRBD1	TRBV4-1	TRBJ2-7	CASSQAGTGTYEQYF
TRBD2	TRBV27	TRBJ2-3	CASSFQREVTQYF
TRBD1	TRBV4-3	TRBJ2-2	CASSQRPGGTGELFF
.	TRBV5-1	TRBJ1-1	CASRRELNTEAFF
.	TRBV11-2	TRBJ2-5	CASSSDQRETQYF
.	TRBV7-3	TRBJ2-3	CASSLTHPDTQYF
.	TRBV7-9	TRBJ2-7	CASSSPGSYEQYF
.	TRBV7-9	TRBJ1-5	CASSLNQDQPQHF
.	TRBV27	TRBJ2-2	CASSFARKGRPTGELFF
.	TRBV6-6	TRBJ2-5	CASSYPNQETQYF
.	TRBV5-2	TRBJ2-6	CASKKSTQSRANVLTF
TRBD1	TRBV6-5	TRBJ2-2	CASSYPTGAGTGELFF
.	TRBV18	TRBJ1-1	CASSPNSGEVAEAFF